The 32 T cell receptor beta chains in this list originate from one sample, sequenced in a study of cytomegalovirus exposure and HLA in healthy donors. With 60 Vbeta and 13 Jbeta primers, the PCR was carried out. Clones were read by immunoSEQ multiplex PCR, and TCRdb kept only the in-frame ones, dropping some. The repertoire holds tens of thousands of clones, with about 77% as singletons. Material for sequencing was PBMCs. All receptors come from a man aged 55 to 70 in good health and CMV-seronegative.

V and J are TRBV27 and TRBJ1-2, with D maybe TRBD1 (5 bases). Germline-derived CDR1 and CDR2 are MNHEY and SMNVEV (reference sequence). The CDR3 is made up of 16 amino acids. The V end lost 7 bases, the J end lost 8 bases, and 26 bases lay between the germline ends. Written as DNA, the CDR3 is TGTGCCAGCATTCTATCGCGTTCCTTAGGACACAACGGCTACACCTTC. Translation: CASILSRSLGHNGYTF.

V gene TRBV5-5 combines with J gene TRBJ1-4; D might be TRBD1 (5 bases). With 4 bases removed from V and 5 bases from J, the gap between germline ends came to 12 bases. The CDR3 is 14 amino acids. Germline lookup yields CDR1 SGHKS and CDR2 YYEKEE (reference sequence). CDR3 nucleotide sequence: TGTGCCAGCAGCCGGGGACTGATAAATGAAAAACTGTTTTTT. This codes for CASSRGLINEKLFF. The full variable domain, in which reference TRBV5-5 and TRBJ1-4 provide the parts outside the CDR3, is DAGVTQSPTHLIKTRGQQVTLRCSPISGHKSVSWYQQVLGQGPQFIFQYYEKEERGRGNFPDRFSARQFPNYSSELNVNALLLGDSALYLCASSRGLINEKLFFGSGTQLSVL.

There are a few counts of this clone. CDR3 nucleotide sequence: TGTGCCAGCTCACTACAGGCTGAAGCTTTCTTT. It specifies CASSLQAEAFF. The chain joins TRBV18 to TRBJ1-1, with D perhaps TRBD1 (5 bases). Germline CDR1 reads KGHSH; CDR2 reads LQKENI. Trimming left V 4 bases short and J 6 bases short, with 6 bases between. CDR3 length: 11 amino acids.

The CDR3 spells CAWGDWGGYTF. The CDR3 DNA is TGTGCCTGGGGGGACTGGGGCGGCTACACCTTC. The rearrangement links TRBV30 to TRBJ1-2, with D possibly matching TRBD1 (5 bases). The CDR3 is made up of 11 amino acids. V was trimmed by 5 bases and J by 8 bases, leaving 12 bases between them. The germline V gene has CDR1 GTSNPN and CDR2 SVGIG (reference sequence).

The genes are TRBV13 and TRBJ1-1; TRBD1 matches at 12 bases. The V and J ends lost 4 bases and 5 bases, in that order; junction bases with no gene match: 5. The CDR3 is made up of 15 amino acids. The germline V gene encodes CDR1 PRHDT and CDR2 FYEKMQ (reference sequence). The CDR3 loop is CASSSRDRGRTEAFF. The CDR3 DNA sequence: TGTGCCAGCAGCTCCCGGGACAGGGGGCGGACTGAAGCTTTCTTT.

The chain joins TRBV29-1 to TRBJ1-1, with TRBD1 identical over 7 bases. Unmatched junction bases numbered 8, after V lost 6 bases and J lost 4 bases. The CDR3 runs 13 residues. The germline V gene encodes CDR1 SQVTM and CDR2 ANQGSEA. The CDR3 reads CSVWETGSTEAFF. CDR3 DNA sequence: TGCAGCGTGTGGGAGACAGGGTCCACTGAAGCTTTCTTT.

The genes are TRBV7-9 and TRBJ1-5; D is ambiguous. Trimming pared 8 bases from V and 3 bases from J, leaving 14 bases between. CDR1 and CDR2 from the germline V gene are SEHNR and FQNEAQ (reference sequence). The CDR3 totals 14 residues. CDR3 bases: TGTGCCAGCGGCTATAGACACGACAATCAGCCCCAGCATTTT. This encodes CASGYRHDNQPQHF.

This chain connects TRBV5-4 to TRBJ2-5; no clear D gene. V was cut by 4 bases and J by 5 bases, with 15 bases left in between. CDR1 is SGHNT, CDR2 YYREEE, per germline (reference sequence). This CDR3 region has 14 residues. CDR3 sequence (DNA): TGTGCCAGCAGCCCAGCCGGCGGTAGGGAGACCCAGTACTTC. Protein sequence: CASSPAGGRETQYF. Together with reference TRBV5-4 and TRBJ2-5, the CDR3 gives the full variable domain: ETGVTQSPTHLIKTRGQQVTLRCSSQSGHNTVSWYQQALGQGPQFIFQYYREEENGRGNFPPRFSGLQFPNYSSELNVNALELDDSALYLCASSPAGGRETQYFGPGTRLLVL.

The genes are TRBV6-6 and TRBJ1-2, with D possibly TRBD1 on 5 matching bases. This CDR3 is built from 15 residues. Trimming removed 6 bases at V and 9 bases at J, with 23 bases between. Germline CDR1 and CDR2: MNHNY and SVGAGI (reference sequence). The CDR3 here is CASRPYNQGWLRYTF. The CDR3 DNA reads as TGTGCCAGCAGACCTTATAATCAGGGTTGGCTCCGCTACACCTTC.

V is TRBV7-3 and J is TRBJ2-5, with D possibly TRBD2 on 7 matching bases. V gave up 5 bases and J gave up 4 bases, with 17 bases separating them. The CDR3 is 15 amino acids. The germline gives CDR1 SGHTA, CDR2 FQGTGA. The CDR3 is CASSPGGPLGETQYF. In nucleotides, the CDR3 is TGTGCCAGCAGCCCGGGGGGCCCCTTAGGAGAGACCCAGTACTTC.

The chain combines TRBV5-1 with TRBJ2-5; a possible D gene is TRBD2 (5 bases). CDR1 is SGHRS, CDR2 YFSETQ, per germline. With 5 bases removed from V and 2 bases from J, the gap between germline ends came to 10 bases. The CDR3 is 13 residues long. The CDR3 sequence is CASSLGGQETQYF. CDR3 DNA sequence: TGCGCCAGCAGTCTAGGAGGACAAGAGACCCAGTACTTC.

The chain combines TRBV19 with TRBJ2-7; 11 bases line up with TRBD1. The CDR3 covers 16 residues. Trimming cost V 5 bases and J 3 bases; bases outside gene matches: 9. Germline V lookup: CDR1 LNHDA, CDR2 SQIVND (reference sequence). The CDR3 coding sequence is TGTGCCAGTAGTTCCCGTTTCGGGACAGGGGGCTACGAGCAGTACTTC. Translating it yields CASSSRFGTGGYEQYF.

V is TRBV5-6 and J is TRBJ2-3, with TRBD2 identical over 7 bases. The CDR3 totals 15 residues. Germline V gene data show CDR1 as SGHDT and CDR2 as YYEEEE. V trimming: 0 bases; J trimming: 0 bases; junction bases outside the gene matches: 1. The CDR3 DNA is TGTGCCAGCAGCTTGGTGGGGGGGAGCACAGATACGCAGTATTTT. It codes for CASSLVGGSTDTQYF.

V gene TRBV5-1 combines with J gene TRBJ2-1; TRBD1 agrees at 8 bases. The J segment lost 5 bases and the V segment lost 0 bases, leaving 4 bases of the junction unmatched. Germline V gene data show CDR1 as SGHRS and CDR2 as YFSETQ. The CDR3 covers 15 residues. CDR3 sequence: CASSLEGQVNNEQFF. Written as DNA, the CDR3 is TGCGCCAGCAGCTTGGAGGGACAGGTTAACAATGAGCAGTTCTTC.

The chain links TRBV27 to TRBJ1-2; no clear D. The CDR3 totals 14 residues. The germline V gene encodes CDR1 MNHEY and CDR2 SMNVEV (reference sequence). Trimming cost V 3 bases and J 4 bases, with 12 bases left between them. The CDR3 reads CASSFSTDSYGYTF. The CDR3 region has the DNA TGTGCCAGCAGTTTCTCAACAGATAGCTATGGCTACACCTTC.

This chain joins TRBV7-3 and TRBJ2-1; D not resolved. The CDR3 runs to 14 residues. The germline V gene has CDR1 SGHTA and CDR2 FQGTGA. V dropped 0 bases and J dropped 10 bases, with 13 bases sitting between them. The CDR3: CASSLTRSVGEQFF. Here the CDR3 DNA reads TGTGCCAGCAGCTTAACGAGGTCTGTCGGGGAGCAGTTCTTC.

The chain is built from TRBV5-6 and TRBJ2-7; 7 bases map to TRBD1. Germline CDR1 is SGHDT and CDR2 is YYEEEE. The CDR3 runs to 14 residues. V was pared by 3 bases and J by 2 bases, with 5 bases of the junction left unmatched. In nucleotides, the CDR3 is TGTGCCAGCAGCTGGGGACAGAGGACCTACGAGCAGTACTTC. It yields the protein CASSWGQRTYEQYF.

This clone was recorded only once. V is TRBV29-1 and J is TRBJ2-5; D not certain. V was clipped by 8 bases and J by 5 bases, with 9 bases between them. The length of the CDR3 is 10 residues. CDR1 is SQVTM and CDR2 is ANQGSEA in the germline V gene. CDR3 DNA: TGCAGCACTAAGGAGGAGACCCAGTACTTC. Translation gives CSTKEETQYF.

This sequence joins TRBV6-6 and TRBJ2-7; D is undetermined. With 5 bases removed from V and 6 bases from J, the gap between germline ends came to 5 bases. Germline V gives CDR1 MNHNY, CDR2 SVGAGI (reference sequence). This CDR3 has 10 residues. The CDR3 loop reads CASSQIEQYF. For the CDR3, the DNA is TGTGCCAGCAGTCAAATCGAGCAGTACTTC.

This chain connects TRBV7-3 to TRBJ1-2, with TRBD1 as a possible D gene (5 bases). V shed 5 bases and J shed 0 bases, with 10 bases lying between them. In germline, CDR1 is SGHTA, CDR2 FQGTGA. The CDR3 extends over 14 amino acids. This CDR3 is CASSLDRANYGYTF. CDR3 nucleotides: TGTGCCAGCAGCCTTGACAGAGCTAACTATGGCTACACCTTC.

CDR3 DNA sequence: TGTGCCAGCGAGGTCCGCGCGGCAGATACGCAGTATTTT. Its translation: CASEVRAADTQYF. The V call is TRBV2, the J call TRBJ2-3; the D is unclear. The CDR3 length is 13 residues. V dropped 8 bases and J dropped 4 bases, with 13 bases sitting between them. Germline V gene sequence: CDR1 SNHLY, CDR2 FYNNEI.

CDR3 in DNA: TGTGCCACCAGCAGAGGATTAGCGCCCACAGATACGCAGTATTTT. Amino acids: CATSRGLAPTDTQYF. This chain connects TRBV15 to TRBJ2-3; possibly TRBD2 for D (5 bases). Per germline, CDR1 LNHNV and CDR2 YYDKDF (reference sequence). Trimming removed 1 base from V and 2 bases from J, with 10 bases in between. CDR3 length: 15 amino acids. The full variable domain, completed using reference TRBV15 and TRBJ2-3, is DAMVIQNPRYQVTQFGKPVTLSCSQTLNHNVMYWYQQKSSQAPKLLFHYYDKDFNNEADTPDNFQSRRPNTSFCFLDIRSPGLGDTAMYLCATSRGLAPTDTQYFGPGTRLTVL.

This clone was found a few times. The rearrangement joins TRBV6-1 to TRBJ2-5; D perhaps matches TRBD1 (5 bases). The CDR3 is made up of 11 amino acids. Germline V gene data show CDR1 as MNHNS and CDR2 as SASEGT. V was cut by 10 bases and J by 6 bases, with 12 bases left in between. This chain's CDR3 is CATQGGQTQYF. As DNA, the CDR3 is TGTGCCACTCAGGGTGGGCAGACCCAGTACTTC.

The V gene is TRBV12-5, the J gene TRBJ2-3; tentatively, D is TRBD1 (7 bases). V lost 5 bases, J lost 2 bases, and 11 bases lay in between. This CDR3 region has 14 residues. CDR1 LGHNT and CDR2 FRNRAP come from the germline V gene. CDR3 DNA: TGTGCTAGTGGTGCGGGACAGAACACAGATACGCAGTATTTT. It specifies CASGAGQNTDTQYF.

This clone has a handful of counts. The chain joins TRBV11-2 to TRBJ2-3, with D maybe TRBD2 (5 bases). In germline, CDR1 is SGHAT, CDR2 FQNNGV. The CDR3 extends over 15 amino acids. V lost 2 bases, J lost 2 bases, and 11 bases lay in between. The CDR3 reads CASSLLTGDTDTQYF. As DNA, the CDR3 is TGTGCCAGCAGCTTACTTACCGGGGACACAGATACGCAGTATTTT.

The rearrangement joins TRBV19 to TRBJ2-1; TRBD1 might be the D (6 bases). The CDR3 is 14 amino acids. With 7 bases removed from V and 2 bases from J, the gap between germline ends came to 12 bases. Germline V gene sequence: CDR1 LNHDA, CDR2 SQIVND (reference sequence). This chain's CDR3 is CASNPRTAYNEQFF. CDR3 sequence (DNA): TGTGCCAGTAACCCCCGGACAGCCTACAATGAGCAGTTCTTC.

In this sample, this clone turned up a few times. The rearrangement links TRBV6-1 to TRBJ2-5; 8 bases agree with TRBD1. The CDR3 runs to 16 residues. Unmatched junction bases numbered 9, after V lost 1 base and J lost 5 bases. From germline, CDR1 is MNHNS and CDR2 SASEGT. The CDR3 here is CASSEVQGAQRETQYF. CDR3 nucleotides: TGTGCCAGCAGTGAAGTGCAGGGGGCTCAGAGGGAGACCCAGTACTTC.

V gene TRBV28 combines with J gene TRBJ2-1; TRBD2 aligns across 10 bases. The CDR3 consists of 16 residues. Losses at the gene ends were 6 bases for V and 5 bases for J; bases not matched to a gene: 10. The V gene's germline CDR1 is MDHEN and CDR2 SYDVKM. The CDR3: CASSSLAGAINNEQFF. DNA for the CDR3: TGTGCCAGCAGCTCTCTAGCGGGGGCCATTAACAATGAGCAGTTCTTC.

V and J are TRBV7-9 and TRBJ1-2; D unresolved. The CDR3 extends over 17 amino acids. Trimming took 5 bases from V and 5 from J, leaving 24 bases between them. Per the germline V gene, CDR1 is SEHNR and CDR2 is FQNEAQ (reference sequence). Here the CDR3 DNA reads TGTGCCAGCAGCCCAACACCTTCGCGGGATTCTCTTTATGGCTACACCTTC. Protein sequence: CASSPTPSRDSLYGYTF.

The rearrangement uses TRBV18 and TRBJ1-4, with 7 bases fitting TRBD1. The CDR3 extends over 15 amino acids. The V gene end was trimmed by 2 bases and the J gene end by 7 bases; junction bases not matched to a gene: 7. Germline assignment: CDR1 KGHSH and CDR2 LQKENI. CDR3 nucleotide sequence: TGTGCCAGCTCACCATACGGGACAGAGGGTGAAAAACTGTTTTTT. Protein sequence: CASSPYGTEGEKLFF.

This rearrangement joins TRBV5-1 to TRBJ2-6; D is perhaps TRBD1 (5 bases). Germline CDR1 and CDR2: SGHRS and YFSETQ. The CDR3 spans 15 residues. Trimming cost V 4 bases and J 0 bases, with 8 bases left between them. The CDR3 DNA reads TGCGCCAGCAGCACACAGGCCTCTGGGGCCAACGTCCTGACTTTC. The encoded protein is CASSTQASGANVLTF. The entire variable domain, with the rest obtained from reference TRBV5-1 and TRBJ2-6, is as follows: KAGVTQTPRYLIKTRGQQVTLSCSPISGHRSVSWYQQTPGQGLQFLFEYFSETQRNKGNFPGRFSGRQFSNSRSEMNVSTLELGDSALYLCASSTQASGANVLTFGAGSRLTVL.

The genes are TRBV4-1 and TRBJ1-5; possibly TRBD1 for D (6 bases). CDR1 is MGHRA and CDR2 is YSYEKL in the germline V gene. The CDR3 is 15 residues long. V gave up 1 base and J gave up 4 bases, with 11 bases separating them. The CDR3 loop reads CASSQVGGFNQPQHF. The CDR3 coding sequence is TGCGCCAGCAGCCAAGTAGGGGGATTTAATCAGCCCCAGCATTTT.